This T cell receptor beta chain emerged from a study of PD-1 blockade in classical Hodgkin lymphoma. Study outcomes and limitations: Possibly reflecting disease activity or prior therapy, repertoire differences have causes that remain undefined. Newly diagnosed patients were reported to exhibit reduced baseline TCR diversity relative to healthy donors.

Following autologous stem cell transplantation, relapse occurred in every patient, and exposure to brentuximab vedotin varied. Each best response was a complete response, a partial response or progressive disease. Regarding this clone: The antigen remains undetermined.

Germline CDR1 MNHNS, CDR2 SASEGT. Trimming left V 1 base short and J 9 bases short, with 7 bases between. The CDR3 loop spans 13 amino acids. Generated by immunoSEQ multiplex PCR, the TCRdb table keeps only in-frame clones and is missing some. The table has about 36,000 clones, roughly three quarters seen once. The sequencing here drew on peripheral blood mononuclear cells (PBMCs), taken before the second cycle of nivolumab. The source of this sequence is a human donor with classical Hodgkin lymphoma. The chain combines TRBV6-1 with TRBJ1-6; D uncertain. Here the CDR3 reads CASSEGSLSPLHF. The CDR3 DNA reads TGTGCCAGCAGTGAAGGATCTCTTTCACCCCTCCACTTT.